This is a list of T cell receptor beta chains from one sample in a study of T cell changes during pregnancy in multiple sclerosis. Sequencing used immunoSEQ multiplex PCR; TCRdb keeps in-frame clones, though not all of them. The table includes tens of thousands of clones, 80% to 90% detected once. The source material was CD4+ T cells from peripheral blood mononuclear cells, sampled before pregnancy. The receptors stem from a female donor with multiple sclerosis, enrolled in a pregnancy study. Each CDR3 is given with its conserved first and last residue. D genes are given only for firm matches. The size field is filled for only some rows; it gives once, few, many or a size class.

>.|TRBV2|TRBJ1-2|TRBD1
TGTGCCAGCAGTTCCGGGACAGGGACCTCTGGCTACACCTTC
CASSSGTGTSGYTF
>.|TRBV6-4|TRBJ1-1|.
TGTGCCAGCAGTGTCGAGGCCCTTCAGGGCACTGAAGCTTTCTTT
CASSVEALQGTEAFF
>.|TRBV19|TRBJ1-1|TRBD1
TGTGCCAGTAGTTTACAGGGGGAATGGGACACTGAAGCTTTCTTT
CASSLQGEWDTEAFF
>.|TRBV5-1|TRBJ2-3|TRBD1
TGCGCCAGCAGCTTTGACAGGGTCGGCACAGATACGCAGTATTTT
CASSFDRVGTDTQYF
>.|TRBV29-1|TRBJ1-2|TRBD1
TGCAGCGTCTGGGACAGCTATGGCTACACCTTC
CSVWDSYGYTF
>.|TRBV29-1|TRBJ1-6|.
TGCAGCGCTCAGGACACAGATAATTCACCCCTCCACTTT
CSAQDTDNSPLHF
>.|TRBV18|TRBJ2-2|TRBD1
TGTGCCAGCTCACCGCCGGGACAGGGAGAAACCGGGGAGCTGTTTTTT
CASSPPGQGETGELFF
>.|TRBV20-1|TRBJ1-2|.
TGCAGTGCTGCCGGGGGGGGCTACACCTTC
CSAAGGGYTF
>.|TRBV18|TRBJ1-1|.
TGTGCCAGCTCACCAGTCCGGCAGGGTGGGACTGAAGCTTTCTTT
CASSPVRQGGTEAFF
>.|TRBV6-4|TRBJ2-1|TRBD2
TGTGCCAGCAGTTCTAGCGGGAGAGGCCACAATGAGCAGTTCTTC
CASSSSGRGHNEQFF
>.|TRBV18|TRBJ1-3|TRBD1
TGTGCCAGCTCACCAATGGACAGGGTGGCTGGAAACACCATATATTTT
CASSPMDRVAGNTIYF
>many|TRBV5-1|TRBJ1-1|.
TGCGCCAGCAGCCCCCGTACACAGAACACTGAAGCTTTCTTT
CASSPRTQNTEAFF
>.|TRBV7-8|TRBJ1-5|.
TGTGCCAGCAGCTCAGGAACGCTCTCCGGGAGTTTTCATCAGCCCCAGCATTTT
CASSSGTLSGSFHQPQHF
>.|TRBV7-2|TRBJ1-1|TRBD1
TGTGCCAGCAGCTGGGGACAGCTGGACACTGAAGCTTTCTTT
CASSWGQLDTEAFF
>.|TRBV7-8|TRBJ1-6|.
TGTGCCAGCAGCTTGGAGACAGTGGGTTCACCCCTCCACTTT
CASSLETVGSPLHF
>.|TRBV7-9|TRBJ2-4|TRBD1
TGTGCCAGCAGCTTAGCCTATGAGGGACAGGGCAACATTCAGTACTTC
CASSLAYEGQGNIQYF
>.|TRBV6-6|TRBJ2-1|TRBD2
TGTGCCAGCAGTCAGAAGACTAGCGGGAGTTACAATGAGCAGTTCTTC
CASSQKTSGSYNEQFF
>.|TRBV9|TRBJ2-2|.
TGTGCCAGCAGCGGAGAAGCGTATTCGGGGGGCAGGACCGGGGAGCTGTTTTTT
CASSGEAYSGGRTGELFF
>.|TRBV7-2|TRBJ1-5|.
TGTGCCAGCACCCCCTTGGCAGAACAGCCCCAGCATTTT
CASTPLAEQPQHF
>.|TRBV30|TRBJ1-1|TRBD1
TGTGCCTGGAGTGTACCGAACAGGGGGCTTACTGAAGCTTTCTTT
CAWSVPNRGLTEAFF
>.|TRBV6-1|TRBJ1-2|TRBD1
TGTGCCAGCAGTGAGGGTACAGGGGGCCGTGGCTACACCTTC
CASSEGTGGRGYTF
>.|TRBV2|TRBJ2-2|.
TGTGCCAGCAAGGAGGCGTACACCGGGGAGCTGTTTTTT
CASKEAYTGELFF
>.|TRBV9|TRBJ2-7|TRBD2
TGTGCCAGCAGCGTAGGACTAGCGGGGGGGATCCACGAGCAGTACTTC
CASSVGLAGGIHEQYF
>.|TRBV10-3|TRBJ2-3|.
TGTGCCATCAGTGTCCGGGAGATCTCCACAGATACGCAGTATTTT
CAISVREISTDTQYF
>once|TRBV7-2|TRBJ1-2|.
TGTGCCAGCACGGTCCTCCAATTCTATGGCTACACCTTC
CASTVLQFYGYTF
>.|TRBV6-5|TRBJ2-1|.
TGTGCCAGCAGGGCCCGACAGTACAATGAGCAGTTCTTC
CASRARQYNEQFF
>few|TRBV27|TRBJ2-1|TRBD2
TGTGCCAGCAGTTTATATGGACTAGCGGCCAATGAGCAGTTCTTC
CASSLYGLAANEQFF
>.|TRBV4-3|TRBJ2-2|.
TGCGCCAGCAGCCAGCAGGAGGACAGACGAGCCTTAACCGGGGAGCTGTTTTTT
CASSQQEDRRALTGELFF
>.|TRBV5-6|TRBJ1-4|.
TGTGCCAGCAGCTTGATAGAGTCTTGGTTGCGGGGGTCTAATGAAAAACTGTTTTTT
CASSLIESWLRGSNEKLFF
>.|TRBV18|TRBJ1-1|.
TGTGCCAGCTCCGAAGGGGCCGGGAGCACTGAAGCTTTCTTT
CASSEGAGSTEAFF
>.|TRBV6-6|TRBJ2-5|TRBD1
TGTGCCAGCAGTTACCGAGACAGGGGTGAGACCCAGTACTTC
CASSYRDRGETQYF
>.|TRBV5-1|TRBJ2-3|TRBD2
TGCGCCAGCAGCTTGGTAGCACTAGCGGGAGCAGATACGCAGTATTTT
CASSLVALAGADTQYF
>.|TRBV27|TRBJ2-5|TRBD1
TGTGCCAGCATTGCGCAGGGGGCATTGGGAGAGACCCAGTACTTC
CASIAQGALGETQYF
>.|TRBV6-5|TRBJ2-7|.
TGTGCCAGCGGAAGGACAGCCTACGAGCAGTACTTC
CASGRTAYEQYF
>.|TRBV5-6|TRBJ2-2|.
TGTGCCAGCAGCTTACCCGGCGCAACGGGGAACACCGGGGAGCTGTTTTTT
CASSLPGATGNTGELFF
>.|TRBV4-2|TRBJ2-2|TRBD2
TGTGCCAGCAGCCAAGAAAGGACTAGCGGGGGGACGAACACCGGGGAGCTGTTTTTT
CASSQERTSGGTNTGELFF